This T cell receptor (beta chain) was documented in a study of cytomegalovirus exposure and HLA in healthy donors. Study context: Of around 410 genotyped donors, roughly 81% grouped in the Caucasian-associated ancestry cluster.

60 Vbeta and 13 Jbeta primers were used in PCR. This table comes from immunoSEQ multiplex PCR, and its TCRdb copy is limited to in-frame clones, with some not included. The table records 140,000 to 150,000 clones, approximately 81% of them present only once. CDR3 length: 16 amino acids. Trimming at V came to 6 bases and at J to 7 bases, leaving 9 bases not matched to a gene. The V gene's germline CDR1 is MNHEY and CDR2 SMNVEV (reference sequence). Sequencing was performed on PBMCs. The V and J genes are TRBV27 and TRBJ2-1; 13 bases agree with TRBD2. The receptor was derived from a woman in her thirties or forties in good health and CMV-seropositive. The chain's CDR3 is CASSPRVTSGRNEQFF. In DNA form, the CDR3 reads TGTGCCAGCAGCCCTAGGGTGACTAGCGGGAGGAATGAGCAGTTCTTC.